This T cell receptor (beta chain) was sequenced for a study of cytomegalovirus exposure and HLA in healthy donors (dated by TCRdb to 2017 to 2019). About the full investigation: The 500 to 700 repertoires of the first cohort and the 110 or so validation repertoires were produced on the same platform, according to a later analysis. The aim of the study was to test whether cataloging public T cell receptors could identify signatures of past pathogen exposure. Besides the first cohort of 550 to 750 subjects, a separate validation cohort made up of around 120 different subjects was used. To predict cytomegalovirus infection status, the study brought together high-throughput TCR immunosequencing, statistical association of individual TCRs with disease status, and machine learning. Overall study outcomes, separate from this receptor: A total of around 150 TCR beta chains were listed by the study as associated with cytomegalovirus. A few of the identified cytomegalovirus-associated TCR beta chains were confirmed in vitro to be specific for cytomegalovirus antigens. Of the cluster scores, roughly 95% were above 0 in a later analysis, which found that TCRs clustered in the first cohort also tended to co-occur in the 120 validation repertoires. The validation cohort had no HLA typing available for a later analysis, so co-occurrence within that cohort was assessed over all 130 or so repertoires. The classifier was reported to diagnose cytomegalovirus status with high specificity and sensitivity in both the original cohort and the validation cohort. The authors suggested that the approach could potentially be extended to other disease states and immunological phenotypes. While some public TCRs were present in many individuals, most TCR sequences turned up only very rarely across donors.

On this clone itself: The clone's antigen remains unknown. Base qualities were left out, and no much larger clone turns up one base away.

The CDR3 contains 12 residues, cysteine and phenylalanine counted. Only the CDR3 DNA is retained, 36 bases long and in frame from the first base. V is clipped by 9 bases and J by 3 bases, and the sequence between their germline boundaries is 9 bases long. In the germline V gene (reference sequence), CDR1 corresponds to LNHDA and CDR2 to SQIVND. The donors were included in the validation cohort of some 110 subjects, a group kept apart from the 666-subject first cohort. The library was produced with the immunoSEQ multiplex PCR assay. The study's processing was this. A statistical classification framework was built to diagnose cytomegalovirus status from the catalog of TCR beta chain sequences. What TCRdb holds here is the immuneACCESS table cut down to in-frame rearrangements. Part of the clones is not present; checked against another copy, under half of the missing clones reflect an unresolved V gene, and the others are unexplained. Clonal size and the V and J genes are those of that table, whereas D and trimming came from the DNA. Across this sample there are 82,000 or so clones, with 90% to 95% seen only once. About 0.7% of the sample rests with the top ten.

The rearrangement joined TRBV19 to TRBJ2-1; a weak D assignment points to TRBD2 (6 bases agree). The specimen sequenced was PBMCs. The source of this sequence is a woman younger than 30 in good health and CMV-seronegative. The CDR3 reads as follows: CASRDFYNEQFF. The base sequence is TGTGCCAGCCGGGACTTCTACAATGAGCAGTTCTTC.